This TCR beta chain was sequenced for a study of T cell clonotyping in hematopoietic cell transplantation. Overall study results and limits: No sorting was done, leaving CD4 and CD8 contributions mixed. Few recipient clonotypes overlapped donors; over 95% were de novo at given depth. Pathologically expanded recipient clonotypes increased progressively from day 30 to day 180 as diversity fell. Graft donor and pretransplant recipient Inverse Simpson Index values predicted broader posttransplant TCR diversity.

Points on this clone: What it recognizes is unknown.

Clones were sequenced by immunoSEQ multiplex PCR, and TCRdb holds only the in-frame ones, with some missing. The table shows about 12,000 clones, with 85% to 95% occurring only once. Germline CDR1 MNHNS, CDR2 SASEGT. This CDR3 has 13 amino acids. The V end was cut by 5 bases, the J end by 2 bases, with 9 bases between. The chain has TRBV6-1 and TRBJ1-2; D call uncertain. The origin of this receptor is a woman in her 50s in good health. Some clones in this sample may be carry-over from other donors' samples. Sequencing was performed on peripheral blood mononuclear cells. The CDR3 bases are TGTGCCAGCAGTCAAAAGGGCAACTATGGCTACACCTTC. This translates into CASSQKGNYGYTF.